What follows are 13 T cell receptor beta chains derived from one specimen sequenced in a study of shared clonotypes between healthy human individuals. Sequencing was performed with immunoSEQ multiplex PCR; in TCRdb, only in-frame clones are kept and a portion is missing. The table includes a few hundred thousand clones, roughly 84% detected once. Sequenced input: memory CD8+ T cells sorted from blood. Specified subset: CD45RO+ cells pooled with CCR7-negative TemRA cells. The source is a young man in good health.

The chain employs TRBV9 and TRBJ2-2, with D unresolved. This CDR3 has 17 residues. V lost 0 bases to trimming and J lost 4 bases, with 16 bases between them. Germline V CDR1 and CDR2: SGDLS, YYNGEE. CDR3 coding DNA: TGTGCCAGCAGCGTAGGACCGTCAGCCAAACTCACCGGGGAGCTGTTTTTT. Protein sequence: CASSVGPSAKLTGELFF.

The chain uses TRBV5-6 and TRBJ2-3; 9 bases fit TRBD1. The CDR3 contains 16 residues. The V and J ends lost 3 bases and 6 bases, in that order; junction bases with no gene match: 11. Germline-derived CDR1 and CDR2 are SGHDT and YYEEEE. The CDR3, as DNA: TGTGCCAGCAGCTCCGCGGGACAGGGTATCATGGATACGCAGTATTTT. Encoded protein: CASSSAGQGIMDTQYF.

This clone was detected only once. The chain is built from TRBV6-6 and TRBJ2-7, with 10 bases identical to TRBD2. From germline, CDR1 is MNHNY and CDR2 SVGAGI (reference sequence). This CDR3 is 15 amino acids long. The trim removed 5 bases at V and 6 bases at J, leaving 10 bases unmatched. In DNA form, the CDR3 reads TGTGCCAGCAGTAACCAGCGGGAGGGCTTGTCCGAGCAGTACTTC. It encodes CASSNQREGLSEQYF.

The chain carries TRBV14 and TRBJ2-1; 8 bases are a match to TRBD1. J was trimmed by 2 bases and V by 7 bases; bases with no gene match: 7. Germline V gene data show CDR1 as SGHDN and CDR2 as FVKESK. The CDR3 length is 15 residues. CDR3 sequence: CASKPTGGPYNEQFF. The CDR3 DNA reads TGTGCCAGCAAACCCACAGGGGGTCCCTACAATGAGCAGTTCTTC.

The rearrangement links TRBV28 to TRBJ1-2; 7 bases fit TRBD1. The V gene's germline CDR1 is MDHEN and CDR2 SYDVKM. The CDR3 spans 15 residues. J gave up 2 bases and V 3 bases, and 6 bases lay outside the gene matches. The CDR3 sequence is CASSFVTGPNYGYTF. CDR3 DNA sequence: TGTGCCAGCAGTTTTGTGACAGGGCCAAACTATGGCTACACCTTC.

This clone was detected ten times or more. This sequence joins TRBV4-1 and TRBJ2-3; D gene uncertain. The V gene lost 1 base and the J gene lost 2 bases, with 13 bases spanning the gap. This CDR3 region has 16 residues. The germline CDR1 and CDR2 sequences are MGHRA and YSYEKL. The CDR3 reads CASSQGASYLTDTQYF. In nucleotides, the CDR3 is TGCGCCAGCAGCCAAGGGGCCAGCTACCTCACAGATACGCAGTATTTT.

The genes are TRBV25-1 and TRBJ1-2; D gene uncertain. CDR1 is MGHDK, CDR2 SYGVNS, per germline. V shed 2 bases and J shed 4 bases, with 5 bases lying between them. The CDR3 has 12 amino acids. CDR3 DNA: TGTGCCAGCAGTGAACCGGGCTATGGCTACACCTTC. Amino acids: CASSEPGYGYTF.

A single count supports this clone. This sequence joins TRBV5-1 and TRBJ2-1; D call uncertain. Trimming left V 0 bases short and J 7 bases short, with 11 bases between. Germline CDR1 is SGHRS and CDR2 is YFSETQ. This CDR3 region has 14 residues. The CDR3 DNA reads TGCGCCAGCAGCTTGGATGCAGGCTTAAATGAGCAGTTCTTC. It specifies CASSLDAGLNEQFF.

This chain connects TRBV12-5 to TRBJ2-7; D assignment may be TRBD1 or TRBD2 (5 bases each). The CDR3 is 13 amino acids. V was trimmed by 6 bases and J by 3 bases, leaving 12 bases between them. Germline values: CDR1 LGHNT, CDR2 FRNRAP. Written as DNA, the CDR3 is TGTGCTAGTGGGGTAGGGACCCTCTACGAGCAGTACTTC. Translating gives CASGVGTLYEQYF.

V usage is TRBV27 and J usage is TRBJ2-7; D might be TRBD2 (6 bases). The CDR3 has 13 amino acids. Germline-derived CDR1 and CDR2 are MNHEY and SMNVEV (reference sequence). Trimming left V 4 bases short and J 2 bases short, with 9 bases between. CDR3 region: CASSYRETYEQYF. Written as DNA, the CDR3 is TGTGCCAGCAGTTACCGGGAGACCTACGAGCAGTACTTC.

This chain links TRBV27 with TRBJ2-3; possibly TRBD1 or TRBD2 for D (5 bases each). V was pared by 5 bases and J by 0 bases, with 9 bases between. The CDR3 has 14 residues. The germline V gene encodes CDR1 MNHEY and CDR2 SMNVEV (reference sequence). This chain's CDR3 is CASSERGSTDTQYF. The CDR3 region has the DNA TGTGCCAGCAGTGAGAGGGGAAGCACAGATACGCAGTATTTT.

V is TRBV27 and J is TRBJ1-5, with D possibly TRBD1 on 6 matching bases. Trimming took off 6 bases at V and 3 bases at J, with 12 bases between the two ends. The CDR3 has 14 amino acids. Germline V gene lookup returns CDR1 MNHEY and CDR2 SMNVEV (reference sequence). CDR3 residues: CASSPTGLNQPQHF. The DNA for the CDR3 is TGTGCCAGCAGCCCGACAGGCCTCAATCAGCCCCAGCATTTT.

The chain carries TRBV5-6 and TRBJ1-1, with D possibly matching TRBD1 (6 bases). V was clipped by 0 bases and J by 4 bases, with 10 bases between them. Per germline, CDR1 SGHDT and CDR2 YYEEEE. CDR3 length equals 14 residues. CDR3 sequence reads: CASSLDGGSTEAFF. The CDR3 DNA sequence: TGTGCCAGCAGCTTGGATGGGGGCTCCACTGAAGCTTTCTTT.